This TCR beta chain came from a study of T cell clonality in common variable immunodeficiency (dated by TCRdb to about 2015). What the study reported, not specific to this receptor: CVID TCRbeta sequences were reported to have fewer deletions and N-nucleotide insertions and to lack highly modified clones with 13 or more V deletions. Healthy controls shared more TCRbeta clones with each other than CVID subjects shared among themselves (p < 0.0001). According to the authors, finding the cause of the higher clonality in CVID would require sequencing the repertoires of T cell subpopulations. Even though DNA input was equal, the average per sample came to 82,000 or so unique sequences for controls compared with 30,000 to 40,000 for CVID samples. TCRbeta clonality was higher in CVID subjects than in healthy controls (t-test p = 0.018), and the increase was most characteristic of about a third of subjects. Differences among patients in the CVID cohort limited the correlations between repertoire features and clinical complications.

Standard criteria were used to diagnose CVID, namely serum IgG, IgA and/or IgM reduced below the normal range together with specific antibody deficiency. There were around 45 subjects in the CVID group (about 29 male and around 15 female), ranging in age from roughly 8 to 70 years, with a mean age of roughly 40. Both CVID patients and healthy controls were predominantly of Caucasian heritage. All CVID subjects had received replacement immunoglobulin therapy for at least one year at the time of study participation. At the time of blood collection, no CVID subject was ill or was being treated with immunomodulatory or immunosuppressive medication. Heparinized peripheral whole blood samples of 5 to 8 ml were collected from each donor. Genomic DNA from adults with common variable immune deficiency (CVID) and from healthy adult controls was used to sequence TCRbeta CDR3 repertoires. Diluted blood was density-centrifuged over Hypaque 1077 or Ficoll-Paque to isolate peripheral blood mononuclear cells. Unsorted mononuclear cells served as the source of genomic DNA, which was extracted either by Qiagen column purification or by a centrifugation-based method.

For sequencing, equivalent amounts of genomic DNA were input from CVID and control samples. For every sample, a 60 bp segment covering the rearranged TCRbeta CDR3 region was amplified and then sequenced. The immunoSEQ assay, a bias-corrected multiplex PCR combined with high-throughput sequencing, was used to amplify TCRbeta. Processing in the source paper ran as follows. Every unique nucleotide sequence was considered a clone and was annotated with V, D and J genes, copy number and frequency. Sequences were labeled productive if in frame, and non-productive if out of frame or containing stop codons. As previously described, Shannon's entropy was used to calculate clonality. The predicted amino acid sequences of productive clones were used to derive the mean CDR3 Kyte-Doolittle hydropathy. Scaled V gene usage was hierarchically clustered using Manhattan distance and complete linkage with the R hclust function. To assess clone sharing by CDR3 amino acid sequence, 12 repertoires per group were resampled over 100 rounds. Repertoires were searched for approximately 70 published EBV-specific and around 240 published CMV-specific TCRbeta sequences. After two CVID samples that produced fewer than 10,000 sequences were dropped from the analysis, around 40 CVID repertoires remained. Sourced from immuneACCESS, this table was stored by TCRdb with only in-frame sequences that have V and J called. A share of the clones is absent; for the studies checked, an unresolved V gene accounts for under half, and the remainder has no known explanation. Clonal size and the V and J genes are those of that table, whereas D and trimming came from the DNA. The table puts fewer than 25,000 clones in this sample, none counted just once. Together, the top ten hold over 6.5% of the sample.

Ten or more counts support this clone. Its antigen target is currently unknown. The sequence was obtained from a human donor with common variable immunodeficiency. The material sequenced was peripheral blood mononuclear cells.

CDR3 bases read: TGTGCCAGTGGCCCGGGACACTCGATT. Its translation reads: CASGPGHSI. The whole CDR3 reads CASGPGHSIQYF. The V and J genes are TRBV19 and TRBJ2-4; possibly the D gene is TRBD1, per 6 matching bases. With the read ending 3 residues before the CDR3 end, the germline J gene is used to fill in that end. Including the terminal cysteine and phenylalanine, the CDR3 comprises 12 residues. The 27 bases shown cover part of the CDR3, and their frame starts at base 1. CDR1 and CDR2 (LNHDA, SQIVND) derive from the germline V gene (reference sequence).